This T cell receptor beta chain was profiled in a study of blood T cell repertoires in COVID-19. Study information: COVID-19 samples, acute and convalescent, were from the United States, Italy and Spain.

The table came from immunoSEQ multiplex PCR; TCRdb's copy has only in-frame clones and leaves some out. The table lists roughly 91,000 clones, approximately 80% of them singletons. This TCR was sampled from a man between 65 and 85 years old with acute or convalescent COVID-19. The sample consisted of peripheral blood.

DNA for the CDR3: TGTGCCAGCAGTTACGGGGGCGGATATAGCAATCAGCCCCAGCATTTT. Amino acids: CASSYGGGYSNQPQHF. This chain joins TRBV6-5 and TRBJ1-5; possible D gene TRBD1, 6 bases. This CDR3 contains 16 residues. The germline V gene has CDR1 MNHEY and CDR2 SVGAGI. Trimming left V 2 bases short and J 0 bases short, with 11 bases between.